The table lists the clone carrying this TCR beta chain with a few counts. TCRdb reanalysed the RT-PCR reads using MiXCR and keeps one entry per CDR3 protein. This table holds about 680,000 distinct CDR3 sequences, approximately 15% found once. The V gene's germline CDR1 is SGHTA and CDR2 FQGNSA. The V gene lost 2 bases and the J gene lost 2 bases, with 13 bases spanning the gap. The CDR3 covers 15 residues. The chain couples TRBV7-2 to TRBJ2-7; perhaps D is TRBD1 or TRBD2 (6 bases each). This TCR came from a female donor in good health, serving as a healthy control. The sample was memory CD4+ T cells from blood. The CDR3, as DNA: TGTGCCAGCAGCTTATTTGGAGGGGGGCCCTACGAGCAGTACTTC. Its translation: CASSLFGGGPYEQYF. Full variable domain (rest looked up from reference TRBV7-2 and TRBJ2-7): GAGVSQSPSNKVTEKGKDVELRCDPISGHTALYWYRQSLGQGLEFLIYFQGNSAPDKSGLPSDRFSAERTGGSVSTLTIQRTQQEDSAVYLCASSLFGGGPYEQYFGPGTRLTVT.